What follows are 11 T cell receptor beta chains derived from one specimen sequenced in a study of blood T cells in healthy people across ages (dated by TCRdb to about 2015). The library was obtained by 5' RACE. Instrument on record: Illumina HiSeq 2500. A second PCR of roughly 7 to 12 cycles was run with a J-beta primer mix and a sample-barcoded 5' primer. Clones were called with MiXCR by TCRdb after fastp trimmed the public reads at Q25, and only in-frame beta chains were retained. Rows matching on CDR3 protein sequence are summarized as one entry with the most common DNA and genes. This sample gives over a million distinct CDR3 sequences in total; around 55% of them show up just once. Jointly, the top ten make up approximately 7% of the sample. The sample taken for sequencing was blood. Receptors originate from a young man in good health.

This chain uses TRBV7-4 with TRBJ2-7; 7 bases line up with TRBD2. Trimming cost V 6 bases and J 0 bases; bases outside gene matches: 5. This CDR3 is 14 amino acids long. The germline V gene has CDR1 SGHVT and CDR2 SQSDAQ. Here the CDR3 reads CASSSWTSSYEQYF. In DNA, the CDR3 is TGTGCCAGCAGTTCGTGGACTAGCTCCTACGAGCAGTACTTC.

The chain combines TRBV3-1 with TRBJ2-7, with unresolved D. CDR3 size: 14 residues. With 0 bases removed from V and 3 bases from J, the gap between germline ends came to 9 bases. CDR1 and CDR2 (germline): LGHDT, YNNKEL (reference sequence). CDR3 bases: TGTGCCAGCAGCCAAGACCACTTAGACTACGAGCAGTACTTC. Amino acids: CASSQDHLDYEQYF.

The chain uses TRBV4-3 and TRBJ1-2; D is uncertain. This CDR3 region has 14 residues. Germline CDR1 is LGHNA and CDR2 is YSLEER. V shed 3 bases and J shed 6 bases, with 14 bases lying between them. CDR3 loop: CASSHRTVLHGYTF. CDR3 in DNA: TGCGCCAGCAGCCACCGGACGGTACTTCATGGCTACACCTTC.

This clonotype was recorded only once. The chain recombines TRBV7-2 with TRBJ2-1; D gene uncertain. The CDR3 covers 16 residues. Per germline, CDR1 SGHTA and CDR2 FQGNSA. V was trimmed by 2 bases and J by 5 bases, leaving 16 bases between them. The CDR3 region has the DNA TGTGCCAGCAGCTTACGGGCAATTCTAGGACACAATGAGCAGTTCTTC. It codes for CASSLRAILGHNEQFF.

The V gene is TRBV5-5, the J gene TRBJ2-3, with D hard to call. The CDR3 totals 14 residues. Germline assignment: CDR1 SGHKS and CDR2 YYEKEE (reference sequence). Trimming pared 4 bases from V and 7 bases from J, leaving 16 bases between. CDR3 loop: CASSQGGIGNTQYF. CDR3 coding DNA: TGTGCCAGCAGCCAAGGCGGAATCGGTAATACGCAGTATTTT.

The J gene is TRBJ2-1, the V gene TRBV24-1; D remains unclear. The CDR3 extends over 15 amino acids. The V gene's germline CDR1 is KGHDR and CDR2 SFDVKD. Trimming removed 5 bases from V and 0 bases from J, with 10 bases in between. CDR3 sequence reads: CATSGGGPSYNEQFF. CDR3 bases: TGTGCCACCAGTGGAGGCGGTCCCTCCTACAATGAGCAGTTCTTC.

The rearrangement uses TRBV6-5 and TRBJ2-5; D not resolved. Germline CDR1 MNHEY, CDR2 SVGAGI. Trimming stripped 7 bases from V and 2 bases from J, with 11 bases between. CDR3 length: 13 residues. The CDR3 spells CASKPEYQETQYF. For the CDR3, the DNA is TGTGCCAGCAAACCGGAGTATCAAGAGACCCAGTACTTC.

This clonotype was detected only a few times. The chain combines TRBV29-1 with TRBJ1-4; 9 bases fit TRBD1. Trimming at V came to 7 bases and at J to 8 bases, leaving 8 bases not matched to a gene. Per germline, CDR1 SQVTM and CDR2 ANQGSEA. This CDR3 has 13 amino acids. CDR3 DNA: TGCAGCGCCTCGGGACAGGGTGGAGAAAAACTGTTTTTT. As protein: CSASGQGGEKLFF.

There are a few counts of this clonotype. The V call is TRBV12-5, the J call TRBJ2-3; D gene ambiguous. Germline V CDR1 and CDR2: LGHNT, FRNRAP. The CDR3 length is 12 residues. Trimming shortened V by 6 bases and J by 11 bases, and 15 bases separated the two germline ends. The CDR3 DNA reads TGTGCTAGTGGCCCAACGGGCCTATTGCAGTATTTT. Translated: CASGPTGLLQYF. Variable domain in full (rest from reference TRBV12-5 and TRBJ2-3): DARVTQTPRHKVTEMGQEVTMRCQPILGHNTVFWYRQTMMQGLELLAYFRNRAPLDDSGMPKDRFSAEMPDATLATLKIQPSEPRDSAVYFCASGPTGLLQYFGPGTRLTVL.

The chain joins TRBV30 to TRBJ1-4; D might be TRBD1 (6 bases). CDR1 is GTSNPN, CDR2 SVGIG, per germline (reference sequence). This CDR3 region has 13 residues. Deletions cut 3 bases from V and 5 bases from J, with 10 bases between. The CDR3 bases are TGTGCCTGGAGGAGAGGGGGGAATGAAAAACTGTTTTTT. Protein product: CAWRRGGNEKLFF.

The rearrangement links TRBV11-2 to TRBJ2-4; TRBD2 aligns across 8 bases. The J call is uncertain, as TRBJ2-7 better fits the DNA end. CDR1 and CDR2 from the germline V gene are SGHAT and FQNNGV. The CDR3 is made up of 15 amino acids. Here the CDR3 reads CASSSDLAGYYEQYF. The DNA for the CDR3 is TGTGCCAGCAGCTCGGACTTAGCGGGATATTACGAGCAGTACTTC.